The sequence of this T cell receptor (beta chain) was determined in a study of regulatory T cells in long-lasting Graves disease (dated by TCRdb to the early 2020s). Turning to the overall study: In the newly diagnosed Graves' disease group, patients had been taking antithyroid drugs for less than 3 months. Patients with persistent Graves' disease were compared with patients with newly diagnosed Graves' disease using TCR sequencing and RNA sequencing of peripheral blood. The study was registered as a clinical trial and conducted in China. A total of roughly 35 samples were covered by TCR sequencing, comprising approximately 13 persistent and approximately 20 newly diagnosed Graves' disease patients.

Unmatched junction bases come to 10, with V trimmed by 4 bases and J by 1 base. Reading from cysteine to phenylalanine, the CDR3 counts 18 amino acids. CDR3 DNA only is kept here, 54 bases in frame from base 1. CDR1 is given as SGHTA and CDR2 as FQGNSA, both from the germline V gene. This clonotype showed up just a few times. It has no known antigen specificity. The record has no base qualities; no much larger clone is one base away. Receptor libraries were prepared by multiplex PCR. Sequenced on an Illumina HiSeq 4000. iRepertoire HTBI primers and Arm-PCR amplification of CDR3 regions were used to construct TCR beta libraries. PCR products were gel purified before sequencing. As for the original processing: Gene usage analysis of CDR3 amino acid clonotypes relied on the approximately 62 TRBV and 14 TRBJ segments identified across samples. Filtered high-quality paired reads were merged into contigs using COPE and FqMerger. Contigs were aligned with BLAST to IMGT TRBV, TRBD and TRBJ reference genes, and CDR3 was defined per IMGT. Any clonotype with a frequency above 0.1% was classified as a highly expanded clone. Shannon entropy was used to measure repertoire diversity, and the Gini coefficient was used to measure V-J evenness. A clonotype found in more than one individual was treated as public. TCRdb took the public reads, trimmed them with fastp at Q25, ran MiXCR for clone calling and kept in-frame beta chains. Rows with a matching CDR3 protein are joined into one entry that keeps the most common DNA and genes. These V and J calls are TCRdb output, not the study's own analysis. The table for this sample lists 300,000 to 400,000 distinct CDR3 sequences; roughly 17% of them were counted only once. Roughly 27% of the sample belongs to the ten largest clones.

The research as a whole found: TRBV28, TRBJ1-2 and TRBJ2-5 were preferentially used in persistent disease, while TRBV20-1 and TRBJ2-1 were favored in newly diagnosed disease. The authors acknowledged the small sample size as a limitation that may reduce accuracy. The study examined only peripheral blood because the primary lesion, thyroid tissue, could not be accessed. A larger number of public clonotypes was shared among persistent patients (around 2,500) than among newly diagnosed patients (around 880). Compared with newly diagnosed patients, persistent Graves' disease patients had lower TCR Shannon entropy and fewer highly expanded clones, which suggests clonal expansion. Sequencing and analysis were limited to the TCR beta chain.

Read against the paper, the sample's time point label means: newly diagnosed GD, antithyroid drugs for less than 3 months. For both TCR sequencing and RNA sequencing, RNA was extracted from PBMCs using TRIzol. The diagnosis of Graves' disease followed American Thyroid Association guidelines. The patients came from an endocrinology department in Xi'an, China. Each patient gave approximately 10 milliliters of peripheral blood, collected in an EDTA anticoagulant tube. PBMCs were isolated by Ficoll Paque Plus density gradient separation without further T cell sorting. RNA quality was checked with an Agilent 2100 Bioanalyzer and agarose gel, and concentration with a NanoDrop 2000. The same sample was also used in a study of T cells in Graves' hyperthyroidism and ophthalmopathy. The second investigation adds: A patient counted as having stable Graves' hyperthyroidism if no progression to ophthalmopathy occurred over 18 months of follow-up. Hyperthyroidism patients were aged 18 to 65 years and newly diagnosed, with disease duration of less than 2 months. Any patient with an uncontrolled infection, another autoimmune disease, pregnancy or lactation was excluded. Diagnoses relied on clinical symptoms, serum thyroxine and TRAb, thyroid ultrasound and orbital computed tomography. The TCR CDR3 was subjected to a first round of RT-PCR using the HTBI primer set and the Qiagen OneStep RT-PCR kit. Most expanded thyroid clonotypes (frequency above 0.001) were also found in blood, which suggests that blood repertoires may mirror thyroid immune responses. Ophthalmopathy was separated from stable hyperthyroidism by a 13 V-J signature model, with over 85% sensitivity and around 81% specificity obtained in cross-validation and 80%/75% obtained in testing. In validation, progression to ophthalmopathy was predicted by the model with approximately 67% sensitivity and 72.22% specificity, a median of about 6 months before onset. TCR V-J signatures able to tell the groups apart were searched for in a discovery cohort of 95 to 100 patients, of whom 43 had Graves' ophthalmopathy and roughly 57 had stable Graves' hyperthyroidism. Whether ophthalmopathy could be predicted prospectively was tested in an independent validation cohort made up of approximately 19 hyperthyroidism patients plus 17 patients who later progressed to ophthalmopathy. The 95 to 100 discovery patients were randomly divided into training and test sets at a 7:3 ratio. Thyroid tissue and blood T-cell repertoires from more than five Graves' hyperthyroidism patients were also compared in the study. After blood sampling, hyperthyroidism patients were treated with methimazole at a starting dose of 30 mg daily, and ophthalmopathy patients were treated with high-dose intravenous methylprednisolone. The libraries were constructed in a second round of multiplex PCR and then size-selected and purified. Paired-end sequencing of the libraries was performed with 100 bp reads on an Illumina HiSeq2000. SOAPnuke was used to process the raw data, removing reads that contained adapters or uncalled bases, had a mean Phred below 15, or lacked an exact match to the constant primer or identifier. COPE v1.2.5 was used to merge high-quality paired reads, and clonotypes were defined as unique nucleotide sequences. Clonotypes were aligned to IMGT TRBV, TRBD and TRBJ reference segments using MiTCR v1.1. The analysis was restricted to V-J combinations with a frequency above 0.0001, which together covered around 99% of the repertoires. A TCS score was defined as the ratio of F50 (clonal expansion) to E x V (chaos), with BLOSUM62-based TCRdist applied between CDR3 peptides within each V-J. Welch's t-statistics and random forest reduced 514 V-J features to about 13, which were used in a naive Bayes classifier (R e1071). Sample size was not statistically predetermined, and investigators were not blinded to group allocation. The paper reports TCR Vbeta CDR3 sequencing of some 140 peripheral blood samples: approximately 41 ophthalmopathy, about 75 hyperthyroidism and about 17 progressor patients.

This sequence was found in a man between 40 and 49 years old with Graves disease. Donor details come from another sample of the same person, matched by shared clones. The source was peripheral blood mononuclear cells (PBMCs), collected at new diagnosis, from a patient treated with antithyroid drugs. The rearrangement combines TRBV7-2 with TRBJ2-5; 12 central nucleotides agree with TRBD2. The CDR3 region: CASSSPHTSGGFQETQYF. In nucleotides, the sequence is TGTGCCAGCAGCTCCCCCCATACTAGCGGGGGGTTCCAAGAGACCCAGTACTTC.